This T cell receptor beta chain was identified during a study of post-analysis software for immune sequencing data. Across the whole study: Disease trajectories encompassed relapsing-remitting, secondary progressive and progressive-relapsing multiple sclerosis.

Researchers reported that TCR beta cDNA libraries carried unique molecular identifiers. TCRdb passed the PCR reads through MiXCR, listing each CDR3 protein once. The table shows almost 700,000 distinct CDR3 sequences, with 55% to 70% occurring only once. Whole-study findings and limits: There were several TRBV segments more frequent in patients than controls, and TRBV5-6, TRBV5-1 and TRBV20-1 were among them.

Concerning this clonotype itself: No antigen is known for it.

The CDR3 extends over 15 amino acids. V dropped 1 base and J dropped 7 bases, with 16 bases sitting between them. Germline V lookup: CDR1 MGHDK, CDR2 SYGVNS. This receptor was taken from a girl aged 2 to 9 with multiple sclerosis. Source material: blood. The rearrangement links TRBV25-1 to TRBJ2-5; D is unclear. CDR3 sequence (DNA): TGTGCCAGCAGTGAATTCGCCGGGCCTGTGGGGACCCAGTACTTC. Translating gives CASSEFAGPVGTQYF.